One and the same sample provided the 25 T cell receptor beta chains below, sequenced in a study of cytomegalovirus exposure and HLA in healthy donors. Sequenced by immunoSEQ multiplex PCR; TCRdb stores in-frame clones only, minus some. The sample lists 250,000 to 350,000 clones; about nine tenths were seen once. What was sequenced was PBMCs. These receptors all come from a woman aged 18-30 years in good health and CMV-seronegative.

V usage is TRBV5-6 and J usage is TRBJ2-7; TRBD2 matches 7 bases. The germline gives CDR1 SGHDT, CDR2 YYEEEE. CDR3 length: 15 amino acids. V dropped 4 bases and J dropped 2; count of bases not matched to a gene: 9. The CDR3 loop is CASSRHLAAPYEQYF. Written as DNA, the CDR3 is TGTGCCAGCAGCCGACACCTAGCGGCCCCCTACGAGCAGTACTTC. Full variable domain (outside the CDR3, taken from reference TRBV5-6 and TRBJ2-7): DAGVTQSPTHLIKTRGQQVTLRCSPKSGHDTVSWYQQALGQGPQFIFQYYEEEERQRGNFPDRFSGHQFPNYSSELNVNALLLGDSALYLCASSRHLAAPYEQYFGPGTRLTVT.

The chain links TRBV28 to TRBJ2-7; 7 bases line up with TRBD1. Germline CDR1 is MDHEN and CDR2 is SYDVKM. The trim removed 6 bases at V and 2 bases at J, leaving 7 bases unmatched. The CDR3 spans 14 residues. The CDR3 protein is CASSHLRGPYEQYF. Written as DNA, the CDR3 is TGTGCCAGCAGCCACCTGAGGGGGCCCTACGAGCAGTACTTC. The full variable domain, its missing parts supplied by reference TRBV28 and TRBJ2-7, is DVKVTQSSRYLVKRTGEKVFLECVQDMDHENMFWYRQDPGLGLRLIYFSYDVKMKEKGDIPEGYSVSREKKERFSLILESASTNQTSMYLCASSHLRGPYEQYFGPGTRLTVT.

This clone appeared a few times. The V and J genes are TRBV11-2 and TRBJ1-1; possible D gene TRBD1, 6 bases. V lost 5 bases and J 6 bases, leaving 10 bases between the germline ends. Germline CDR1 SGHAT, CDR2 FQNNGV. CDR3 size: 12 residues. The CDR3 nucleotides read TGTGCCAGCAGCCTCGGGACACCTGAAGCTTTCTTT. Amino acid sequence: CASSLGTPEAFF.

This chain uses TRBV5-1 with TRBJ1-2, with unresolved D. The CDR3 extends over 15 amino acids. CDR1 SGHRS and CDR2 YFSETQ come from the germline V gene. V was pared by 4 bases and J by 4 bases, with 17 bases between. The CDR3 is CASSPRMGGSYGYTF. CDR3 DNA sequence: TGCGCCAGCAGCCCGCGGATGGGAGGATCCTATGGCTACACCTTC. Filled out from reference TRBV5-1 and TRBJ1-2, the complete variable domain reads KAGVTQTPRYLIKTRGQQVTLSCSPISGHRSVSWYQQTPGQGLQFLFEYFSETQRNKGNFPGRFSGRQFSNSRSEMNVSTLELGDSALYLCASSPRMGGSYGYTFGSGTRLTVV.

The chain combines TRBV12-5 with TRBJ1-1; 9 bases agree with TRBD1. CDR1 is LGHNT, CDR2 FRNRAP, per germline. The CDR3 has 16 amino acids. V was pared by 3 bases and J by 2 bases, with 7 bases of the junction left unmatched. The CDR3 here is CASGLTGGGLNTEAFF. The CDR3 DNA follows: TGTGCTAGTGGTTTAACAGGGGGCGGACTTAACACTGAAGCTTTCTTT. Drawing the rest from reference TRBV12-5 and TRBJ1-1, the complete variable domain is DARVTQTPRHKVTEMGQEVTMRCQPILGHNTVFWYRQTMMQGLELLAYFRNRAPLDDSGMPKDRFSAEMPDATLATLKIQPSEPRDSAVYFCASGLTGGGLNTEAFFGQGTRLTVV.

This rearrangement joins TRBV6-1 to TRBJ1-2; perhaps TRBD1 as D (6 bases). The CDR3 extends over 14 amino acids. Germline-derived CDR1 and CDR2 are MNHNS and SASEGT. The V end was cut by 6 bases, the J end by 8 bases, with 19 bases between. CDR3 in amino acids: CASRRWIQGDGYTF. Here the CDR3 DNA reads TGTGCCAGCAGGAGGTGGATACAGGGTGACGGCTACACCTTC.

This chain joins TRBV6-6 and TRBJ2-5, with 7 bases lining up with TRBD1. The CDR3 spans 14 residues. CDR1 MNHNY and CDR2 SVGAGI come from the germline V gene (reference sequence). Germline trimming cut 6 bases from V and 4 bases from J; bases unmatched to any gene: 8. CDR3 amino acids: CASRLTGRGETQYF. The CDR3 bases are TGTGCCAGCAGACTGACAGGGCGTGGAGAGACCCAGTACTTC.

The chain combines TRBV6-5 with TRBJ2-7; D perhaps matches TRBD1 (7 bases). Germline assignment: CDR1 MNHEY and CDR2 SVGAGI. The CDR3 has 12 amino acids. V was shortened by 0 bases and J by 12 bases, with 12 bases between the two germline ends. For the CDR3, the DNA is TGTGCCAGCAGTTACTCGGGGGGACAGCCGTACTTC. This sequence encodes CASSYSGGQPYF.

The chain carries TRBV6-6 and TRBJ1-4; the D gene is possibly TRBD1 (6 bases). The V gene lost 6 bases and the J gene lost 4 bases, with 12 bases spanning the gap. The CDR3 is 14 amino acids. Per the germline V gene, CDR1 is MNHNY and CDR2 is SVGAGI (reference sequence). The CDR3 reads CASRRQDLNEKLFF. In DNA, the CDR3 is TGTGCCAGCAGGAGACAGGACCTTAATGAAAAACTGTTTTTT.

CDR3 nucleotide sequence: TGTGCCAGCAACGGGACCCCGCGGGAATACAATGAGCAGTTCTTC. Encoded protein: CASNGTPREYNEQFF. V and J are TRBV11-1 and TRBJ2-1; D is possibly TRBD2 (6 bases). This CDR3 comprises 15 residues. V was trimmed by 7 bases and J by 4 bases, leaving 17 bases between them. Germline V CDR1 and CDR2: SGHAT, FQDESV (reference sequence).

This clone was observed a few times. The chain combines TRBV2 with TRBJ2-7; weak D call: TRBD1 (6 bases). There are 15 residues in the CDR3. V was clipped by 5 bases and J by 2 bases, with 16 bases between them. Per the germline V gene, CDR1 is SNHLY and CDR2 is FYNNEI. CDR3 sequence reads: CASSYWDTVPYEQYF. The CDR3 bases are TGTGCCAGCAGTTACTGGGACACGGTTCCCTACGAGCAGTACTTC.

V and J are TRBV6-6 and TRBJ2-2, with D possibly matching TRBD2 (6 bases). V lost 0 bases, J lost 6 bases, and 14 bases lay in between. The germline V gene has CDR1 MNHNY and CDR2 SVGAGI (reference sequence). This CDR3 has 16 residues. CDR3 in amino acids: CASSYSWAGRPGELFF. CDR3 nucleotides: TGTGCCAGCAGTTACTCGTGGGCAGGGAGGCCCGGGGAGCTGTTTTTT.

The chain recombines TRBV5-6 with TRBJ2-7; 8 positions agree with TRBD1. The trim removed 0 bases at V and 4 bases at J, leaving 12 bases unmatched. The CDR3 is 17 residues long. Germline CDR1 reads SGHDT; CDR2 reads YYEEEE. CDR3 sequence reads: CASSLADTGGDWYEQYF. The CDR3 region has the DNA TGTGCCAGCAGCTTGGCCGATACAGGGGGAGATTGGTACGAGCAGTACTTC.

This chain links TRBV18 with TRBJ2-1; the D gene is possibly TRBD2 (6 bases). The CDR3 length is 16 residues. The ends were cut back, 2 bases at V and 3 bases at J, with 14 bases in the middle. Germline V gene lookup returns CDR1 KGHSH and CDR2 LQKENI. The CDR3 coding sequence is TGTGCCAGCTCACCATGGGTGGGAGGCAGCTACAATGAGCAGTTCTTC. This gives the protein CASSPWVGGSYNEQFF.

The chain recombines TRBV28 with TRBJ1-4; D gene uncertain. Germline-derived CDR1 and CDR2 are MDHEN and SYDVKM. V shed 3 bases and J shed 8 bases, with 13 bases lying between them. This CDR3 has 14 residues. The CDR3 bases are TGTGCCAGCAGTTTGATGGGTGTCGGGGAAAAACTGTTTTTT. It is translated as CASSLMGVGEKLFF.

The chain joins TRBV11-2 to TRBJ1-5; 9 positions match TRBD1. The V and J ends lost 5 bases and 7 bases, in that order; junction bases with no gene match: 12. Germline CDR1 is SGHAT and CDR2 is FQNNGV. CDR3 length: 16 residues. The CDR3 region is CASSGRDRALEQPQHF. Here the CDR3 DNA reads TGTGCCAGCAGCGGCCGGGACAGGGCATTGGAACAGCCCCAGCATTTT. Together with reference TRBV11-2 and TRBJ1-5, the CDR3 gives the full variable domain: EAGVAQSPRYKIIEKRQSVAFWCNPISGHATLYWYQQILGQGPKLLIQFQNNGVVDDSQLPKDRFSAERLKGVDSTLKIQPAKLEDSAVYLCASSGRDRALEQPQHFGDGTRLSIL.

This clone has a handful of counts. The chain links TRBV6-6 to TRBJ1-5; a weak D match, TRBD1 (5 bases). The germline V gene has CDR1 MNHNY and CDR2 SVGAGI (reference sequence). This CDR3 has 14 residues. Trimming removed 5 bases at V and 5 bases at J, with 13 bases between. The CDR3 is CASSHRRGDQPQHF. CDR3 sequence (DNA): TGTGCCAGCAGTCACCGGCGGGGGGATCAGCCCCAGCATTTT.

This chain links TRBV7-6 with TRBJ2-1, with a possible D match to TRBD2 (5 bases). Germline V gene sequence: CDR1 SGHVS, CDR2 FNYEAQ. The CDR3 consists of 15 residues. The V end was cut by 5 bases, the J end by 4 bases, with 15 bases between. The CDR3 coding sequence is TGTGCCAGCAGCCCCCAAGATGGCGGGTACAATGAGCAGTTCTTC. Translated: CASSPQDGGYNEQFF.

The V and J genes are TRBV29-1 and TRBJ2-5; TRBD2 matches 7 bases. This CDR3 is 12 amino acids long. Germline assignment: CDR1 SQVTM and CDR2 ANQGSEA. Trimming took 6 bases from V and 4 from J; bases not matched to a gene: 5. CDR3 bases: TGCAGCGTCGGGACGGGAGGAGAGACCCAGTACTTC. Amino acid sequence: CSVGTGGETQYF.

The genes are TRBV7-9 and TRBJ2-3, with D possibly TRBD1 on 5 matching bases. Trimming shortened V by 5 bases and J by 8 bases, and 14 bases separated the two germline ends. The length of the CDR3 is 13 residues. Germline V gene sequence: CDR1 SEHNR, CDR2 FQNEAQ (reference sequence). Written as DNA, the CDR3 is TGTGCCAGCAGCGACTCCGACAGTGGTACGCAGTATTTT. Protein sequence: CASSDSDSGTQYF.

This clone was observed once. The chain recombines TRBV5-1 with TRBJ2-3, with 7 nucleotides matching TRBD2. CDR1 is SGHRS and CDR2 is YFSETQ in the germline V gene. The CDR3 is 16 residues long. V was clipped by 1 base and J by 2 bases; unmatched bases: 7. Written as DNA, the CDR3 is TGCGCCAGCAGCTTGAGTGGGACTAAATACACAGATACGCAGTATTTT. It encodes CASSLSGTKYTDTQYF.

V usage is TRBV6-5 and J usage is TRBJ1-1, with 7 bases matching TRBD1. The CDR3 contains 12 residues. Germline values: CDR1 MNHEY, CDR2 SVGAGI. The V gene end was trimmed by 4 bases and the J gene end by 8 bases; junction bases not matched to a gene: 4. The CDR3 here is CASSSPTGEAFF. The CDR3 coding sequence is TGTGCCAGCAGTTCCCCGACAGGGGAAGCTTTCTTT.

The CDR3 coding sequence is TGTGCCAGCAGCGTATGGTTATCTAAAAACTACAATGAGCAGTTCTTC. Protein: CASSVWLSKNYNEQFF. The J gene is TRBJ2-1, the V gene TRBV9; D call uncertain. The CDR3 has 16 amino acids. V was clipped by 1 base and J by 3 bases, with 14 bases between them. Germline loops: CDR1 SGDLS, CDR2 YYNGEE.

The chain uses TRBV6-5 and TRBJ2-3; TRBD1 aligns across 9 bases. The CDR3 is made up of 16 amino acids. CDR1 MNHEY and CDR2 SVGAGI come from the germline V gene. Trimming at V came to 0 bases and at J to 0 bases, leaving 1 base not matched to a gene. CDR3 sequence (DNA): TGTGCCAGCAGTTACTCCGGGACAGGGAGCACAGATACGCAGTATTTT. Encoded protein: CASSYSGTGSTDTQYF.

The chain's CDR3 is CASNRDYENTGELFF. The CDR3 DNA follows: TGTGCCAGCAACCGGGACTACGAGAACACCGGGGAGCTGTTTTTT. This chain links TRBV6-5 with TRBJ2-2, with 7 positions matching TRBD2. The germline V gene encodes CDR1 MNHEY and CDR2 SVGAGI. This CDR3 is 15 amino acids long. V lost 7 bases to trimming and J lost 1 base; unmatched junction nucleotides: 6.